This TCR beta chain comes out of a study of blood T cell repertoires in COVID-19. Across the whole study: The cDNA or gDNA used as material had been derived from T cells, B-cell-depleted T cells, or PBMCs.

V lost 3 bases and J lost 3; bases outside the gene matches: 9. The CDR3 is 18 amino acids. The germline gives CDR1 SGHRS, CDR2 YFSETQ. The method was immunoSEQ multiplex PCR; TCRdb's version includes in-frame clones alone and lacks a portion of them. Among more than 90,000 clones listed, about 85% were seen once. Material for sequencing was peripheral blood. The chain links TRBV5-1 to TRBJ2-5; 15 bases match TRBD2. The receptor's source is a human donor in a cohort sampled during active COVID-19. Written as DNA, the CDR3 is TGCGCCAGCAGCTCCGGGACTAGCGGGAGGAATGCGGAAGAGACCCAGTACTTC. Protein: CASSSGTSGRNAEETQYF.